This passage covers 25 T cell receptor beta chains from one sample sequenced in a study of cytomegalovirus exposure and HLA in healthy donors. Sequencing was performed with immunoSEQ multiplex PCR; in TCRdb, only in-frame clones are kept and a portion is missing. The sample holds over 75,000 clones, 85% seen once. The sample comprised PBMCs. These receptors originate from a man aged 18 to 29 in good health and CMV-seropositive.

V is TRBV28 and J is TRBJ2-7; a weak D match, TRBD1 (6 bases). Trimming cost V 4 bases and J 3 bases, with 13 bases left between them. The CDR3 consists of 14 residues. Per the germline V gene, CDR1 is MDHEN and CDR2 is SYDVKM. The CDR3 nucleotides are TGTGCCAGCAGTTCACAGGGTAAAGGCTACGAGCAGTACTTC. Translation: CASSSQGKGYEQYF. Supplemented by reference TRBV28 and TRBJ2-7, the full variable domain reads DVKVTQSSRYLVKRTGEKVFLECVQDMDHENMFWYRQDPGLGLRLIYFSYDVKMKEKGDIPEGYSVSREKKERFSLILESASTNQTSMYLCASSSQGKGYEQYFGPGTRLTVT.

The V call is TRBV7-3, the J call TRBJ2-3, with 9 bases lining up with TRBD2. V shed 5 bases, J shed 3 bases, and the junction held 6 bases outside the gene matches. The CDR3 is 15 residues long. Germline CDR1 SGHTA, CDR2 FQGTGA. Written as DNA, the CDR3 is TGTGCCAGCAGCCCTCTTCTAGCGGGAACAGATACGCAGTATTTT. This codes for CASSPLLAGTDTQYF.

The chain has TRBV7-2 and TRBJ1-2, with TRBD1 matching over 11 bases. This CDR3 comprises 14 residues. The junction had 4 bases not matched to a gene; V was cut back by 4 bases and J by 6 bases. Germline-derived CDR1 and CDR2 are SGHTA and FQGNSA. The DNA for the CDR3 is TGTGCCAGCAGCTCGGACAGGGGGCCGGATGGCTACACCTTC. It encodes CASSSDRGPDGYTF.

The rearrangement uses TRBV28 and TRBJ2-2; 15 positions agree with TRBD2. Germline CDR1 reads MDHEN; CDR2 reads SYDVKM. The CDR3 contains 16 residues. V lost 3 bases to trimming and J lost 4 bases; unmatched junction nucleotides: 0. CDR3 amino acids: CASSLGLAGGTGELFF. CDR3 DNA: TGTGCCAGCAGTTTGGGACTAGCGGGAGGCACCGGGGAGCTGTTTTTT.

This clone was counted between two and nine times. The chain is built from TRBV4-1 and TRBJ2-5; 15 nucleotides align to TRBD2. V lost 4 bases and J lost 5; bases outside the gene matches: 5. CDR3 size: 16 residues. Germline-derived CDR1 and CDR2 are MGHRA and YSYEKL. CDR3 protein: CASSPGLAGGGETQYF. In DNA form, the CDR3 reads TGCGCCAGCAGCCCGGGACTAGCGGGAGGAGGGGAGACCCAGTACTTC.

The chain couples TRBV9 to TRBJ2-1; TRBD2 matches 8 bases. Germline trimming cut 0 bases from V and 1 base from J; bases unmatched to any gene: 9. CDR3 length: 18 amino acids. In germline, CDR1 is SGDLS, CDR2 YYNGEE. In nucleotides, the CDR3 is TGTGCCAGCAGCGTAGCCCTATCTAGCGGGTTGTCCTACAATGAGCAGTTCTTC. Its protein product is CASSVALSSGLSYNEQFF. Combining the CDR3 with reference TRBV9 and TRBJ2-1 gives the whole variable domain DSGVTQTPKHLITATGQRVTLRCSPRSGDLSVYWYQQSLDQGLQFLIQYYNGEERAKGNILERFSAQQFPDLHSELNLSSLELGDSALYFCASSVALSSGLSYNEQFFGPGTRLTVL.

This chain connects TRBV7-9 to TRBJ1-1, with D perhaps TRBD1 (5 bases). From germline, CDR1 is SEHNR and CDR2 FQNEAQ (reference sequence). Trimming removed 5 bases at V and 4 bases at J, with 8 bases between. CDR3 length: 12 residues. The CDR3 is CASSRQPTEAFF. The DNA for the CDR3 is TGTGCCAGCAGCCGACAGCCCACTGAAGCTTTCTTT.

The rearrangement links TRBV29-1 to TRBJ2-2, with a tentative D call TRBD1 (5 bases). The CDR3 has 17 residues. CDR1 and CDR2 from the germline V gene are SQVTM and ANQGSEA. The ends were cut back, 2 bases at V and 2 bases at J, with 18 bases in the middle. Written as DNA, the CDR3 is TGCAGCGTTGAACTAGATGAAGGCAGGGTAAACACCGGGGAGCTGTTTTTT. This codes for CSVELDEGRVNTGELFF.

The rearrangement links TRBV6-6 to TRBJ1-2, with a weak D call TRBD1 (6 bases). This CDR3 is built from 13 residues. Trimming stripped 7 bases from V and 5 bases from J, with 14 bases between. In germline, CDR1 is MNHNY, CDR2 SVGAGI (reference sequence). This CDR3 reads CASIGGTGYGYTF. Written as DNA, the CDR3 is TGTGCCAGCATTGGAGGTACAGGGTATGGCTACACCTTC.

The chain couples TRBV2 to TRBJ2-7, with 9 bases fitting TRBD2. Germline loops: CDR1 SNHLY, CDR2 FYNNEI. V gave up 8 bases and J gave up 5 bases; unmatched junction bases: 10. The CDR3 contains 14 residues. Here the CDR3 reads CASDLSGSGNEQYF. The CDR3 DNA sequence: TGTGCCAGCGACCTTAGCGGGAGCGGCAACGAGCAGTACTTC. The whole variable domain, remainder taken from reference TRBV2 and TRBJ2-7, is EPEVTQTPSHQVTQMGQEVILRCVPISNHLYFYWYRQILGQKVEFLVSFYNNEISEKSEIFDDQFSVERPDGSNFTLKIRSTKLEDSAMYFCASDLSGSGNEQYFGPGTRLTVT.

V and J are TRBV5-5 and TRBJ2-2, with D possibly TRBD1 on 6 matching bases. V was clipped by 5 bases and J by 1 base, with 12 bases between them. The CDR3 loop spans 15 amino acids. Germline lookup yields CDR1 SGHKS and CDR2 YYEKEE (reference sequence). CDR3 sequence reads: CASRPTTGNTGELFF. The DNA for the CDR3 is TGTGCCAGCAGGCCAACGACAGGGAACACCGGGGAGCTGTTTTTT.

This clone was seen only a few times. The chain couples TRBV6-4 to TRBJ2-2; weak D call: TRBD2 (6 bases). Germline V gene data show CDR1 as MRHNA and CDR2 as SNTAGT. This CDR3 has 15 residues. V lost 3 bases and J 0 bases, leaving 8 bases between the germline ends. The CDR3 protein is CASSETSSNTGELFF. CDR3 DNA sequence: TGTGCCAGCAGTGAAACTAGCTCGAACACCGGGGAGCTGTTTTTT.

The rearrangement links TRBV30 to TRBJ2-1, with a weak D call TRBD1 (6 bases). This CDR3 has 14 residues. Germline CDR1 and CDR2: GTSNPN and SVGIG (reference sequence). V was trimmed by 4 bases and J by 10 bases, leaving 20 bases between them. This chain's CDR3 is CAWKLTNAGVEQFF. The DNA of the CDR3 is TGTGCCTGGAAACTAACGAATGCAGGGGTAGAGCAGTTCTTC.

The V call is TRBV5-5, the J call TRBJ1-2; TRBD1 is a possible D gene (5 bases). Germline assignment: CDR1 SGHKS and CDR2 YYEKEE (reference sequence). The CDR3 runs 14 residues. The ends were cut back, 0 bases at V and 8 bases at J, with 14 bases in the middle. For the CDR3, the DNA is TGTGCCAGCAGCTTGGGGGGGGACTCGGGCGGCTACACCTTC. Its protein is CASSLGGDSGGYTF.

CDR3 residues: CASSQDIQGSNYGYTF. CDR3 DNA: TGCGCCAGCAGCCAAGATATCCAGGGCTCGAACTATGGCTACACCTTC. The chain couples TRBV4-1 to TRBJ1-2; perhaps TRBD1 as D (5 bases). Per the germline V gene, CDR1 is MGHRA and CDR2 is YSYEKL. CDR3 length equals 16 residues. The V end was cut by 0 bases, the J end by 2 bases, with 13 bases between.

The chain joins TRBV27 to TRBJ2-2; D uncertain. Trimming pared 3 bases from V and 0 bases from J, leaving 5 bases between. CDR1 is MNHEY and CDR2 is SMNVEV in the germline V gene (reference sequence). The CDR3 spans 14 residues. In DNA form, the CDR3 reads TGTGCCAGCAGTTTTCAGGCGAACACCGGGGAGCTGTTTTTT. Translating gives CASSFQANTGELFF.

The V gene is TRBV28, the J gene TRBJ2-3; 8 bases line up with TRBD2. Germline loops: CDR1 MDHEN, CDR2 SYDVKM. The CDR3 is 15 amino acids. J was trimmed by 1 base and V by 4 bases; bases with no gene match: 4. DNA for the CDR3: TGTGCCAGCAGTTCAACTAGCGGCCGCACAGATACGCAGTATTTT. This translates into CASSSTSGRTDTQYF.

The chain carries TRBV7-9 and TRBJ2-5; TRBD1 agrees at 7 bases. After removal of 2 bases from V and 4 bases from J, the junction contained 10 bases not matched to a gene. CDR3 size: 16 residues. CDR1 SEHNR and CDR2 FQNEAQ come from the germline V gene (reference sequence). CDR3 coding DNA: TGTGCCAGCAGCTTACCCTCGACAGGGCATGGAGAGACCCAGTACTTC. Translated, it gives CASSLPSTGHGETQYF.

This chain uses TRBV5-5 with TRBJ2-3; possible D gene TRBD1, 6 bases. V was clipped by 0 bases and J by 6 bases, with 11 bases between them. The CDR3 is made up of 14 amino acids. From germline, CDR1 is SGHKS and CDR2 YYEKEE (reference sequence). CDR3 loop: CASSLGQGYDTQYF. Here the CDR3 DNA reads TGTGCCAGCAGCTTGGGGCAGGGGTACGATACGCAGTATTTT.

This rearrangement joins TRBV30 to TRBJ2-1, with 10 bases fitting TRBD2. The germline V gene encodes CDR1 GTSNPN and CDR2 SVGIG (reference sequence). V trimming: 4 bases; J trimming: 8 bases; junction bases outside the gene matches: 11. The CDR3 totals 15 residues. The CDR3 sequence: CAWTQFGTSVHEQFF. The CDR3, as DNA: TGTGCCTGGACCCAATTCGGGACTAGCGTCCATGAGCAGTTCTTC.

Worth noting for this clone: Other DNA sequences in the same sample also yield this CDR3. The rearrangement joins TRBV19 to TRBJ1-5, with 7 bases fitting TRBD1. The CDR3 has 14 amino acids. Germline V lookup: CDR1 LNHDA, CDR2 SQIVND (reference sequence). The V segment lost 5 bases and the J segment 2 bases; nucleotides outside the gene matches: 3. The CDR3 sequence is CASSGQGGNQPQHF. The CDR3 bases are TGTGCCAGTAGTGGGCAGGGGGGCAATCAGCCCCAGCATTTT. Complete variable domain (other parts from reference TRBV19 and TRBJ1-5): DGGITQSPKYLFRKEGQNVTLSCEQNLNHDAMYWYRQDPGQGLRLIYYSQIVNDFQKGDIAEGYSVSREKKESFPLTVTSAQKNPTAFYLCASSGQGGNQPQHFGDGTRLSIL.

The rearrangement joins TRBV6-5 to TRBJ2-4; 8 nucleotides match TRBD2. Trimming removed 8 bases from V and 0 bases from J; junction bases left unmatched: 3. The CDR3 spans 14 residues. Per germline, CDR1 MNHEY and CDR2 SVGAGI. This chain's CDR3 is CASSLAGAKNIQYF. CDR3 sequence (DNA): TGTGCCAGCTCCCTAGCGGGAGCCAAAAACATTCAGTACTTC.

The V gene is TRBV7-9, the J gene TRBJ2-2; D gene unclear. Trimming stripped 2 bases from V and 3 bases from J, with 10 bases between. CDR3 size: 15 residues. Looked up from germline, CDR1 is SEHNR and CDR2 is FQNEAQ (reference sequence). The CDR3 reads CASSLSLQDTGELFF. The CDR3 nucleotides are TGTGCCAGCAGCTTAAGCCTGCAGGACACCGGGGAGCTGTTTTTT.

The chain uses TRBV30 and TRBJ2-2; 9 positions agree with TRBD1. V gave up 3 bases and J gave up 6 bases; unmatched junction bases: 5. Germline loops: CDR1 GTSNPN, CDR2 SVGIG (reference sequence). The CDR3 contains 14 residues. Written as DNA, the CDR3 is TGTGCCTGGAGGGGGGACAGGGTCTCCGGGGAGCTGTTTTTT. It translates to CAWRGDRVSGELFF.

This chain joins TRBV10-3 and TRBJ1-1; TRBD1 agrees at 9 bases. Germline CDR1 ENHRY, CDR2 SYGVKD. V shed 5 bases and J 6 bases; nucleotides not matched to a gene: 13. This CDR3 spans 16 amino acids. The chain's CDR3 is CAISRKPGQGFPEAFF. The DNA for the CDR3 is TGTGCCATCAGTAGAAAGCCGGGACAGGGTTTTCCTGAAGCTTTCTTT.